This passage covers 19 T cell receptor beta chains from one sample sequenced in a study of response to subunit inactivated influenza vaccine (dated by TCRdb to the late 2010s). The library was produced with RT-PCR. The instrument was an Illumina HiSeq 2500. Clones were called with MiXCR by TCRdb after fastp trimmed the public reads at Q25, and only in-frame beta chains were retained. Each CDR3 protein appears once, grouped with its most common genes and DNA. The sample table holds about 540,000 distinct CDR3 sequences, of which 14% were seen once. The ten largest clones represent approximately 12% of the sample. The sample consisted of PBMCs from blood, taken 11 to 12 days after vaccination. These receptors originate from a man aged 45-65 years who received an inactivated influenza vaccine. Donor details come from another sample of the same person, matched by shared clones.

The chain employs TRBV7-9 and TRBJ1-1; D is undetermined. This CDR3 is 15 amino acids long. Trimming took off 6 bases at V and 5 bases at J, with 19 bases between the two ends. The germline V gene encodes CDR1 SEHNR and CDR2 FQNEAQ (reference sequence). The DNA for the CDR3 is TGTGCCAGCAGACCTCCGGAACTCCATGGTACTGAAGCTTTCTTT. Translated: CASRPPELHGTEAFF.

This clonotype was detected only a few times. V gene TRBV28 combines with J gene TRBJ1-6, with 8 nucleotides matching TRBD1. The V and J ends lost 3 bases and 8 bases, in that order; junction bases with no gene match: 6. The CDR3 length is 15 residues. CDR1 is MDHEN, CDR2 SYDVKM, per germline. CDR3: CASSFLDREDSPLHF. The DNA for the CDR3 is TGTGCCAGCAGTTTTTTGGACAGGGAGGATTCACCCCTCCACTTT.

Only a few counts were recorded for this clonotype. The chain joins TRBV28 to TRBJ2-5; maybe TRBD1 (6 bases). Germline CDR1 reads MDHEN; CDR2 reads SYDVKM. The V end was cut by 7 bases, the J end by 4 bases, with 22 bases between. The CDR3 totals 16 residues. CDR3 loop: CASKRGTLDYPETQYF. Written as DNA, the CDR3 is TGTGCCAGCAAGAGGGGGACATTGGATTACCCAGAGACCCAGTACTTC. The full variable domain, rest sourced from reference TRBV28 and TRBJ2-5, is DVKVTQSSRYLVKRTGEKVFLECVQDMDHENMFWYRQDPGLGLRLIYFSYDVKMKEKGDIPEGYSVSREKKERFSLILESASTNQTSMYLCASKRGTLDYPETQYFGPGTRLLVL.

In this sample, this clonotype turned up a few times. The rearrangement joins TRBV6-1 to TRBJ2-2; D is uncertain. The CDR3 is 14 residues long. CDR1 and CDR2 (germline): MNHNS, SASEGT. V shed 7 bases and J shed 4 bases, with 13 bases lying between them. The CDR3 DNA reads TGTGCCAGCACCCTGACCTTGGCCACCGGGGAGCTGTTTTTT. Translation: CASTLTLATGELFF.

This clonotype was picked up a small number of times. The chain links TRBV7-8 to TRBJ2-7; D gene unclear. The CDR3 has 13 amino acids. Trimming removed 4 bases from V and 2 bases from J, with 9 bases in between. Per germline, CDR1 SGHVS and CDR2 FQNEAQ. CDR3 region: CASSSLGTYEQYF. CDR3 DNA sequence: TGTGCCAGCAGCTCCTTAGGCACCTACGAGCAGTACTTC.

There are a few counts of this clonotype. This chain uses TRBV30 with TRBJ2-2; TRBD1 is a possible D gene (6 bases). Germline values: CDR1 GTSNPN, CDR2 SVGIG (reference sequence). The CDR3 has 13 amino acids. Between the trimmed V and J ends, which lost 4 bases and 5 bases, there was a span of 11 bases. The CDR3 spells CAWNFQGTGELFF. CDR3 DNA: TGTGCCTGGAATTTTCAGGGGACCGGGGAGCTGTTTTTT.

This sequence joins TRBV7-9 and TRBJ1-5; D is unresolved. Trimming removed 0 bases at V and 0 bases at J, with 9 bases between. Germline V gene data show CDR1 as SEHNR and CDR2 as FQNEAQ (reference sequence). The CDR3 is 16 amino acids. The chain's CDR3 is CASSLALLYSNQPQHF. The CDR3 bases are TGTGCCAGCAGCTTAGCGCTTCTTTATAGCAATCAGCCCCAGCATTTT.

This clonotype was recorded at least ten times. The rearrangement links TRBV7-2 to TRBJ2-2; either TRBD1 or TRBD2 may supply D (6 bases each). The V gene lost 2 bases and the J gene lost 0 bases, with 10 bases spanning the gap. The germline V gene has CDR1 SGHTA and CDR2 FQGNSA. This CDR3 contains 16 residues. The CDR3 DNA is TGTGCCAGCAGCTTATACGGGGGCTCGAACACCGGGGAGCTGTTTTTT. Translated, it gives CASSLYGGSNTGELFF.

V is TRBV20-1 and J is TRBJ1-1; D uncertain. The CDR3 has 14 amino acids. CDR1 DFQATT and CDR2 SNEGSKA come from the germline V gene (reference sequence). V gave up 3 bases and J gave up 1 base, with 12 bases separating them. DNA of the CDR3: TGCAGTGCTAGGGAATTGGGGTGGAACACTGAAGCTTTCTTT. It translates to CSARELGWNTEAFF.

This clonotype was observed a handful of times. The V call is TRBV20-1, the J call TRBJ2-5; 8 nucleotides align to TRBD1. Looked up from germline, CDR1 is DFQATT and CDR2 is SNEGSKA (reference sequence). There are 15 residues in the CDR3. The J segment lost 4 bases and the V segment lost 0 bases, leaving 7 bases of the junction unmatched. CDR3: CSARDGQGGRETQYF. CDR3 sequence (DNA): TGCAGTGCTAGAGATGGACAGGGTGGCAGAGAGACCCAGTACTTC.

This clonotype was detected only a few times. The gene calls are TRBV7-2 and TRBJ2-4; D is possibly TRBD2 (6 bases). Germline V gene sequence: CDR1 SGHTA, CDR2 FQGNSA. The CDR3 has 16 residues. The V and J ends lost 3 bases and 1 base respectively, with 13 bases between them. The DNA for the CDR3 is TGTGCCAGCAGCTTGGATGGGGGGTCGGCCAAAAACATTCAGTACTTC. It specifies CASSLDGGSAKNIQYF.

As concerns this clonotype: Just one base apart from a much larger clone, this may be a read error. The CDR3 loop is CSARGESNQPQHF. CDR3 bases: TGCAGTGCTAGAGGGGAAAGCAATCAGCCCCAGCATTTT. The chain recombines TRBV20-1 with TRBJ1-5; D remains unclear. The CDR3 is made up of 13 amino acids. Trimming removed 1 base from V and 1 base from J, with 5 bases in between. In germline, CDR1 is DFQATT, CDR2 SNEGSKA (reference sequence).

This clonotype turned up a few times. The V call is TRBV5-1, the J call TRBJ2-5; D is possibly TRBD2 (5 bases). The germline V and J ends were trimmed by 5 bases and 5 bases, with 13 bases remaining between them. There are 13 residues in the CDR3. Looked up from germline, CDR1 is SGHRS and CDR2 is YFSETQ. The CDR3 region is CASRKSPGETQYF. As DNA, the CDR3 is TGCGCCAGCAGGAAGTCGCCGGGGGAGACCCAGTACTTC. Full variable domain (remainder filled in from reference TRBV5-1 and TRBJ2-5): KAGVTQTPRYLIKTRGQQVTLSCSPISGHRSVSWYQQTPGQGLQFLFEYFSETQRNKGNFPGRFSGRQFSNSRSEMNVSTLELGDSALYLCASRKSPGETQYFGPGTRLLVL.

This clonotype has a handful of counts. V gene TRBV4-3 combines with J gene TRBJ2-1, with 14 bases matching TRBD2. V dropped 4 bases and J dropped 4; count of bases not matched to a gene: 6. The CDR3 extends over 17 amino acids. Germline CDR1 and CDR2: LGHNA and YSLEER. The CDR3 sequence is CASSPGTSGGPYNEQFF. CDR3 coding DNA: TGCGCCAGCAGCCCCGGGACTAGCGGGGGCCCTTACAATGAGCAGTTCTTC.

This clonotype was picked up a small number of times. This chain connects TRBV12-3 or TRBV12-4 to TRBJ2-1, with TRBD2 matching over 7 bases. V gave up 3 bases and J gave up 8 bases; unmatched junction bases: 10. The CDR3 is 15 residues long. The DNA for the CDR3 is TGTGCCAGCAGTTTGTCGAGCGGGACTACCGATGAGCAGTTCTTC. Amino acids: CASSLSSGTTDEQFF.

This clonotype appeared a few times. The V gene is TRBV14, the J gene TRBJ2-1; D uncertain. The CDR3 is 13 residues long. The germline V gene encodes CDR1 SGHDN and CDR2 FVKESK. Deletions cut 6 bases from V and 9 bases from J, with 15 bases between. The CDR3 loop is CASRPVETVEQFF. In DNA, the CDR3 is TGTGCCAGCAGACCCGTCGAGACGGTTGAGCAGTTCTTC.

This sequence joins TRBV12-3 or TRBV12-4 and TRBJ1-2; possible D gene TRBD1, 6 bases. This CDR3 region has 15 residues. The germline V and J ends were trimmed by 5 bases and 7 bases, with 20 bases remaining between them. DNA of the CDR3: TGTGCCAGCAGTCCCAACCGCGGGGGGGCTGGTGGCTACACCTTC. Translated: CASSPNRGGAGGYTF.

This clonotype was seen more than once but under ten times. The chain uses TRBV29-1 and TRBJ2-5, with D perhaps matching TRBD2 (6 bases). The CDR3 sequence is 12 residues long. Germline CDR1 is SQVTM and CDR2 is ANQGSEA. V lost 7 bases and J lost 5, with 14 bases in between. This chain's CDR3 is CSGRASGETQYF. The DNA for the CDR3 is TGCAGCGGGAGGGCCTCGGGGGAGACCCAGTACTTC.

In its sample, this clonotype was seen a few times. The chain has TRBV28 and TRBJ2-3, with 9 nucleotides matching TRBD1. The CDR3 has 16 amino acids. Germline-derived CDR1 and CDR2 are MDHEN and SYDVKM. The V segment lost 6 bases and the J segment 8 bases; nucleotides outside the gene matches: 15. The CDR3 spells CASSPPGQGLWGTQYF. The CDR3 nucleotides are TGTGCCAGCAGCCCACCGGGACAGGGATTATGGGGTACGCAGTATTTT.